The clone carrying this T cell receptor beta chain was seen many times. Its antigen is currently unknown. These data originate in a study of breast tumors, draining lymph nodes, adjacent tissues. Germline CDR1 and CDR2: MNHEY and SVGEGT. The CDR3 totals 15 residues. The germline V and J ends were trimmed by 2 bases and 2 bases, with 13 bases remaining between them. Findings and limits, study-wide: Data fit most tumor T cells coming from lymph node, expanding in tumor. Tumor TCR diversity was below lymph nodes but above nontumor tissue.

TCRdb ran MiXCR on the multiplex PCR reads and lists one entry per CDR3 protein. The repertoire holds hundreds of thousands of distinct CDR3 sequences, with roughly 32% as singletons. Breast cancer patients provided tissue from their axillary draining lymph nodes. The TCR comes from a female donor with breast cancer. Some clones in this sample may be carry-over from other donors' samples. Sequenced input: axillary lymph node tissue. The J gene is TRBJ2-7, the V gene TRBV6-2 or TRBV6-3, with a tentative D call TRBD1 (6 bases). As DNA, the CDR3 is TGTGCCAGCAGTTACGAGGACAGAAGAGCCTACGAGCAGTACTTC. It yields the protein CASSYEDRRAYEQYF.